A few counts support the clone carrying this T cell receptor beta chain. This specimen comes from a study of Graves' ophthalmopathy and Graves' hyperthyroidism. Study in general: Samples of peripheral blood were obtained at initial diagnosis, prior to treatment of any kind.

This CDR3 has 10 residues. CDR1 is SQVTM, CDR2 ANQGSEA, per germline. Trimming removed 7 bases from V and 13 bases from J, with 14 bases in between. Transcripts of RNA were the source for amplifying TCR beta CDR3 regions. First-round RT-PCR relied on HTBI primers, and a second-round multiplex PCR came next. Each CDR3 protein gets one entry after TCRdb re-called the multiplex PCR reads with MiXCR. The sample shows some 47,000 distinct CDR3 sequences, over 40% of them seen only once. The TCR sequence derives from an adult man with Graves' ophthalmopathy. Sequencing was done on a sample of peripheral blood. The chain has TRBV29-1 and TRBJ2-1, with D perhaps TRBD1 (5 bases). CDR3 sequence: CSGGHLAQFF. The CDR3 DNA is TGCAGCGGCGGACACCTTGCTCAGTTCTTC.